The entry below gives a single T cell receptor (beta chain) sequence along with its context. Researchers divided each subset's genomic DNA evenly across several immunoSEQ plates. TCRdb's table, derived via immunoSEQ multiplex PCR, lists solely in-frame clones and lacks some. The profile shows about 510,000 clones, about 79% of them singletons. The entry originates in a study of shared clonotypes between healthy human individuals. There are 16 residues in the CDR3. Trimming shortened V by 5 bases and J by 4 bases, and 21 bases separated the two germline ends. Germline-derived CDR1 and CDR2 are SEHNR and FQNEAQ (reference sequence).

The clonotype was recovered from a woman aged 40 to 50 in good health. Some clones in this sample may be carry-over from other donors' samples. The gene calls are TRBV7-9 and TRBJ2-7; tentatively, D is TRBD1 or TRBD2 (7 bases each). Sample: PBMCs. CDR3 in DNA: TGTGCCAGCAGCCTGCAGGGGGGGGGCGCCGGATACGAGCAGTACTTC. This gives the protein CASSLQGGGAGYEQYF.